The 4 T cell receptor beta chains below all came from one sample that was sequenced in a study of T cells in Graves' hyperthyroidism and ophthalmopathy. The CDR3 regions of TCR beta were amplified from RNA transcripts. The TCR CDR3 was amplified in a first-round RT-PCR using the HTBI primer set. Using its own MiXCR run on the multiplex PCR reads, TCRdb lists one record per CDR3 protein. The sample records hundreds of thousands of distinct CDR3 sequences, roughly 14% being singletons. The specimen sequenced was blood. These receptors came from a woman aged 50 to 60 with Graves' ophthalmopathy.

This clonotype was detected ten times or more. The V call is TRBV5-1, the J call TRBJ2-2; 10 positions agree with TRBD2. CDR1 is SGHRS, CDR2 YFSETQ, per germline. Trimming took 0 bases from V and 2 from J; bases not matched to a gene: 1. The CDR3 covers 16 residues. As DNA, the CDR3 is TGCGCCAGCAGCTTGGAACTAGCGGGAAACACCGGGGAGCTGTTTTTT. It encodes CASSLELAGNTGELFF.

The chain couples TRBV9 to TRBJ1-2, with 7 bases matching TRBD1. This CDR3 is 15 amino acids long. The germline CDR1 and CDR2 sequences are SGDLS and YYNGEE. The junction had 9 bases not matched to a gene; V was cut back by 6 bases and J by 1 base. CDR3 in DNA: TGTGCCAGCACTCCGGGACAGACGATTAACTATGGCTACACCTTC. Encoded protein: CASTPGQTINYGYTF.

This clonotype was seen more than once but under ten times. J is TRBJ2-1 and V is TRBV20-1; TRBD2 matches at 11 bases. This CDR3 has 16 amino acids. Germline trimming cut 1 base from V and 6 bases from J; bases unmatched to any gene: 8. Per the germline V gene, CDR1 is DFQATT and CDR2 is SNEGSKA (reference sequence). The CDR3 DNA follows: TGCAGTGCTAGAGGCGTACTAGCGGGGGAATCCAATGAGCAGTTCTTC. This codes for CSARGVLAGESNEQFF.

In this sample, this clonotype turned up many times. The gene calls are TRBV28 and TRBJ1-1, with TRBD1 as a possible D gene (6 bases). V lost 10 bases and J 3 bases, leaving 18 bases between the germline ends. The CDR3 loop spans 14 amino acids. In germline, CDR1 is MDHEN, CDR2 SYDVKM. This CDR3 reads CATHEGGRDTEAFF. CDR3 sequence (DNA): TGTGCCACCCACGAGGGGGGGAGGGACACTGAAGCTTTCTTT.